Listed below are T cell receptor beta chains from one sample, sequenced in a study of identical twins. Via MiXCR, TCRdb re-called the 5' RACE reads, giving one row per CDR3 protein. There are about 460,000 distinct CDR3 sequences in the sample; approximately 15% occur only once, and around 0.52% lies in the top ten. These records were also assigned to another study, of yellow fever vaccine responses in identical twins.

Sequenced input: CD4+ T cells sorted from blood. Receptors originate from a woman under 30 in good health. Both conserved end residues are part of each CDR3. Fields, in order: J gene, D gene, clone size, V gene, CDR3 DNA, CDR3 protein. A D gene is named only where the DNA matches it firmly. A clone size is listed for some rows: how often the clone was seen (once, few, many), or a class if it is expanded.

j_gene: TRBJ2-1; d_gene: NA; abundance: many; v_gene: TRBV29-1; CDR3nt: TGCAGCGTTGAATCAAAAAATGAGCAGTTCTTC; CDR3aa: CSVESKNEQFF
j_gene: TRBJ2-1; d_gene: NA; abundance: few; v_gene: TRBV7-2; CDR3nt: TGTGCCAGCAGCCTCAGGGAAAGCTCCTACAATGAGCAGTTCTTC; CDR3aa: CASSLRESSYNEQFF
j_gene: TRBJ2-2; d_gene: TRBD2; abundance: NA; v_gene: TRBV19; CDR3nt: TGTGCCAGCAGGGAGGGGACTACCTTCACCGGGGAGCTGTTTTTT; CDR3aa: CASREGTTFTGELFF
j_gene: TRBJ2-7; d_gene: NA; abundance: NA; v_gene: TRBV6-2/TRBV6-3; CDR3nt: TGTGCCAGCAGTTACCAGCTCTACGAGCAGTACTTC; CDR3aa: CASSYQLYEQYF
j_gene: TRBJ2-3; d_gene: NA; abundance: NA; v_gene: TRBV5-1; CDR3nt: TGCGCCAGCAGTCGTGAAACAGATACGCAGTATTTT; CDR3aa: CASSRETDTQYF
j_gene: TRBJ2-7; d_gene: NA; abundance: few; v_gene: TRBV6-5; CDR3nt: TGTGCCAGCAGTTACTCAGCGGTTACCTACGAGCAGTACTTC; CDR3aa: CASSYSAVTYEQYF
j_gene: TRBJ1-1; d_gene: TRBD1; abundance: few; v_gene: TRBV7-9; CDR3nt: TGTGCCAGCAGCTATGGACAGGGGGCTATGTGGACTGAAGCTTTCTTT; CDR3aa: CASSYGQGAMWTEAFF
j_gene: TRBJ1-5; d_gene: NA; abundance: few; v_gene: TRBV7-8; CDR3nt: TGTGCCAGCAGGCAGGATAGCAATCAGCCCCAGCATTTT; CDR3aa: CASRQDSNQPQHF
j_gene: TRBJ2-1; d_gene: NA; abundance: once; v_gene: TRBV24-1; CDR3nt: TGTGCCACCAGTGACCCGCCCCCTAGATATGAGCAGTTCTTC; CDR3aa: CATSDPPPRYEQFF
j_gene: TRBJ2-1; d_gene: NA; abundance: NA; v_gene: TRBV4-2; CDR3nt: TGTGCCAGCAGCCAAGATCCCCGGGACTCATATAGCTCCTACAATGAGCAGTTCTTC; CDR3aa: CASSQDPRDSYSSYNEQFF
j_gene: TRBJ2-2; d_gene: NA; abundance: NA; v_gene: TRBV6-5; CDR3nt: TGTGCCAGCAGTTACCGGGACTTCTCCACCGGGGAGCTGTTTTTT; CDR3aa: CASSYRDFSTGELFF
j_gene: TRBJ2-3; d_gene: NA; abundance: few; v_gene: TRBV7-9; CDR3nt: TGTGCCAGCAGCGTACATACGCAGTATTTT; CDR3aa: CASSVHTQYF
j_gene: TRBJ2-2; d_gene: TRBD1; abundance: NA; v_gene: TRBV6-2/TRBV6-3; CDR3nt: TGTGCCAGCAGAAGGGACAGGGGTACCGGGGAGCTGTTTTTT; CDR3aa: CASRRDRGTGELFF
j_gene: TRBJ2-7; d_gene: NA; abundance: few; v_gene: TRBV24-1; CDR3nt: TGTGCCACCAGTGATTTAGGTATCACGGCGTCCTACGAGCAGTACTTC; CDR3aa: CATSDLGITASYEQYF
j_gene: TRBJ2-1; d_gene: TRBD2; abundance: few; v_gene: TRBV11-1; CDR3nt: TGTGCCAGCAGCTTAGCTGGGGGGACTAGCGGGACCTACAATGAGCAGTTCTTC; CDR3aa: CASSLAGGTSGTYNEQFF
j_gene: TRBJ2-1; d_gene: TRBD1; abundance: many; v_gene: TRBV5-1; CDR3nt: TGCGCCAGCACCGGGGGACAGGGCGCATACAATGAGCAGTTCTTC; CDR3aa: CASTGGQGAYNEQFF
j_gene: TRBJ2-3; d_gene: TRBD2; abundance: few; v_gene: TRBV6-1; CDR3nt: TGTGCCAGCACTAAGCCGGGACTAGCAGCTAGCACAGATACGCAGTATTTT; CDR3aa: CASTKPGLAASTDTQYF
j_gene: TRBJ2-7; d_gene: NA; abundance: NA; v_gene: TRBV25-1; CDR3nt: TGTGCCAGCATGGCCCTCTACGAGCAGTACTTC; CDR3aa: CASMALYEQYF
j_gene: TRBJ2-3; d_gene: TRBD2; abundance: few; v_gene: TRBV19; CDR3nt: TGTGCCAGTAGTACTAGCGGGACCACAGATACGCAGTATTTT; CDR3aa: CASSTSGTTDTQYF
j_gene: TRBJ2-5; d_gene: TRBD2; abundance: NA; v_gene: TRBV10-3; CDR3nt: TGTGCCATCAGTGAGTCGAATCCAGCGGGGGGGGTCCAAGAGACCCAGTACTTC; CDR3aa: CAISESNPAGGVQETQYF
j_gene: TRBJ2-5; d_gene: TRBD2; abundance: few; v_gene: TRBV20-1; CDR3nt: TGCAGTGCAGGGGCTAGCGGGAAACAAGAGACCCAGTACTTC; CDR3aa: CSAGASGKQETQYF
j_gene: TRBJ2-7; d_gene: TRBD2; abundance: NA; v_gene: TRBV14; CDR3nt: TGTGCCAGCAGCCAAAGGGGGGGACCCCTCCTAGCGGGAAACGAGCAGTACTTC; CDR3aa: CASSQRGGPLLAGNEQYF
j_gene: TRBJ2-3; d_gene: TRBD1; abundance: NA; v_gene: TRBV20-1; CDR3nt: TGCAGTGCTAGAGCACCCCAGAACGGGACAGGGATGGGCACAGATACGCAGTATTTT; CDR3aa: CSARAPQNGTGMGTDTQYF
j_gene: TRBJ2-2; d_gene: TRBD2; abundance: NA; v_gene: TRBV7-2; CDR3nt: TGTGCCAGCAGCTCAGGACTAGCTTATCCCGGGGAGCTGTTTTTT; CDR3aa: CASSSGLAYPGELFF
j_gene: TRBJ2-1; d_gene: TRBD2; abundance: NA; v_gene: TRBV3-1; CDR3nt: TGTGCCAGCAGCCCAGGGGCTAGCGGGAGCCAGTTCTTC; CDR3aa: CASSPGASGSQFF
j_gene: TRBJ2-3; d_gene: TRBD1; abundance: NA; v_gene: TRBV10-3; CDR3nt: TGTGCCATCAGTGAGTCGGGGACAGGGTCTTTAGATACGCAGTATTTT; CDR3aa: CAISESGTGSLDTQYF
j_gene: TRBJ2-1; d_gene: TRBD2; abundance: few; v_gene: TRBV20-1; CDR3nt: TGCAGTGCTAGGACTAGCGGGAGTATCAGTGAGCAGTTCTTC; CDR3aa: CSARTSGSISEQFF
j_gene: TRBJ1-2; d_gene: NA; abundance: few; v_gene: TRBV5-6; CDR3nt: TGTGCCAGCAGCTCCGGGACGGCTAACTATGGCTACACCTTC; CDR3aa: CASSSGTANYGYTF
j_gene: TRBJ2-5; d_gene: TRBD2; abundance: few; v_gene: TRBV15; CDR3nt: TGTGCCACCAGCAGCCGACTAGCGGCCACCTGGGAGACCCAGTACTTC; CDR3aa: CATSSRLAATWETQYF
j_gene: TRBJ2-1; d_gene: NA; abundance: NA; v_gene: TRBV7-6; CDR3nt: TGTGCCAGCAGCTTAGTTCAGGGGGGGAATGAGCAGTTCTTC; CDR3aa: CASSLVQGGNEQFF
j_gene: TRBJ2-3; d_gene: NA; abundance: NA; v_gene: TRBV29-1; CDR3nt: TGCAGCGTCTCAAAAGGGGTCAACACAGATACGCAGTATTTT; CDR3aa: CSVSKGVNTDTQYF
j_gene: TRBJ2-3; d_gene: TRBD2; abundance: few; v_gene: TRBV7-6; CDR3nt: TGTGCCAGCAGCTGGGGACTAGCGGGAGGGCCAAATACGCAGTATTTT; CDR3aa: CASSWGLAGGPNTQYF
j_gene: TRBJ2-1; d_gene: NA; abundance: few; v_gene: TRBV28; CDR3nt: TGTGCCAGCAGTTTAGTTGGTCCCCCCTACAATGAGCAGTTCTTC; CDR3aa: CASSLVGPPYNEQFF
j_gene: TRBJ2-4; d_gene: NA; abundance: NA; v_gene: TRBV7-9; CDR3nt: TGTGCCAGCAGCCTTTCAAACCAACTAGCCAAAAACATTCAGTACTTC; CDR3aa: CASSLSNQLAKNIQYF
j_gene: TRBJ1-2; d_gene: TRBD1; abundance: many; v_gene: TRBV12-3/TRBV12-4; CDR3nt: TGTGCCAGCAGTTTAGGGACAGGGAATTCCTTTGACTATGGCTACACCTTC; CDR3aa: CASSLGTGNSFDYGYTF
j_gene: TRBJ2-3; d_gene: NA; abundance: few; v_gene: TRBV6-1; CDR3nt: TGTGCCAGCAGGGAATGGGAATCACGGGATACGCAGTATTTT; CDR3aa: CASREWESRDTQYF
j_gene: TRBJ2-3; d_gene: NA; abundance: NA; v_gene: TRBV7-9; CDR3nt: TGTGCCAGCAGCTTTGACGATACGCAGTATTTT; CDR3aa: CASSFDDTQYF
j_gene: TRBJ2-3; d_gene: TRBD2; abundance: few; v_gene: TRBV12-3/TRBV12-4; CDR3nt: TGTGCCAGCAGTTTACTAGCGGGGGCAGATACGCAGTATTTT; CDR3aa: CASSLLAGADTQYF
j_gene: TRBJ1-1; d_gene: NA; abundance: few; v_gene: TRBV28; CDR3nt: TGTGCCAGCAGTTACTCCGGCAGGGGAGGGACTGAAGCTTTCTTT; CDR3aa: CASSYSGRGGTEAFF
j_gene: TRBJ2-5; d_gene: NA; abundance: NA; v_gene: TRBV29-1; CDR3nt: TGCAGCGTTGCCGGAGGCAGGGAGGTATCCCAAGAGACCCAGTACTTC; CDR3aa: CSVAGGREVSQETQYF
j_gene: TRBJ2-7; d_gene: TRBD2; abundance: NA; v_gene: TRBV11-3; CDR3nt: TGTGCCAGCAGCAAAACTGGGACTAGCGAACAGGGCGAGCAGTACTTC; CDR3aa: CASSKTGTSEQGEQYF
j_gene: TRBJ2-7; d_gene: NA; abundance: NA; v_gene: TRBV19; CDR3nt: TGTGCCAGTACCCCCGGGGCCGGGATACTCTACGAGCAGTACTTC; CDR3aa: CASTPGAGILYEQYF
j_gene: TRBJ2-1; d_gene: TRBD1; abundance: NA; v_gene: TRBV6-5; CDR3nt: TGTGCCAGCAGTTACCGGGACAGGGGTCTGTGGGAGCAGTTCTTC; CDR3aa: CASSYRDRGLWEQFF
j_gene: TRBJ2-1; d_gene: TRBD2; abundance: few; v_gene: TRBV29-1; CDR3nt: TGCAGCGTTGAAGATCGGGCTAGCGGGAGAAATGAGCAGTTCTTC; CDR3aa: CSVEDRASGRNEQFF